This T cell receptor (beta chain) comes out of a study of T cell responses to AZD1222 COVID-19 vaccine. Overall study results and limits: Donors were mostly white British, more females; clonal diversity possibly underestimated. Among AZD1222 vaccinees, only five or six were seropositive at baseline. As reported, nearly half of all spike-specific TCRs target variant regions that are unmutated.

Assay: immunoSEQ multiplex PCR; the TCRdb copy retains only in-frame clones and omits some. The sample has about 150,000 clones; 90% are singletons. CDR1 is SGHDN, CDR2 FVKESK, per germline. V was shortened by 1 base and J by 5 bases, with 7 bases between the two germline ends. This CDR3 has 13 residues. Only one count was recorded for this clone. Antigen specificity is unknown. The chain recombines TRBV14 with TRBJ2-3; D call uncertain. The sample consisted of peripheral blood, taken 28 days after the second AZD1222 dose. The TCR sequence derives from an adult who received the AZD1222 COVID-19 vaccine. The CDR3 region has the DNA TGTGCCAGCAGCCAAGCATTCGGAGATACGCAGTATTTT. As protein: CASSQAFGDTQYF.